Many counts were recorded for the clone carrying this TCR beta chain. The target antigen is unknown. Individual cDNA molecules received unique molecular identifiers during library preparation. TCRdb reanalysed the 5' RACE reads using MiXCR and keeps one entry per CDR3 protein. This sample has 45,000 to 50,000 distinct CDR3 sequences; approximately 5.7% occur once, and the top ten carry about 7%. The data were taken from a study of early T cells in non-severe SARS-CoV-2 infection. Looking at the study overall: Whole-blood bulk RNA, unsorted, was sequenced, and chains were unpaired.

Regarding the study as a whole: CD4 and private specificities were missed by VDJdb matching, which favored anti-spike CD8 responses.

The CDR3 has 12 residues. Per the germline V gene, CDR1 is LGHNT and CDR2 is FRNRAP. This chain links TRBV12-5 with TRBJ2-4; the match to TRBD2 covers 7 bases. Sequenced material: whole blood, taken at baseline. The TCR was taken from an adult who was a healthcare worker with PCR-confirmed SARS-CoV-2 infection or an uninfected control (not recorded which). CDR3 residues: CADSGYKNIQYF. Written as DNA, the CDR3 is TGTGCGGATAGCGGGTACAAAAACATTCAGTACTTC.